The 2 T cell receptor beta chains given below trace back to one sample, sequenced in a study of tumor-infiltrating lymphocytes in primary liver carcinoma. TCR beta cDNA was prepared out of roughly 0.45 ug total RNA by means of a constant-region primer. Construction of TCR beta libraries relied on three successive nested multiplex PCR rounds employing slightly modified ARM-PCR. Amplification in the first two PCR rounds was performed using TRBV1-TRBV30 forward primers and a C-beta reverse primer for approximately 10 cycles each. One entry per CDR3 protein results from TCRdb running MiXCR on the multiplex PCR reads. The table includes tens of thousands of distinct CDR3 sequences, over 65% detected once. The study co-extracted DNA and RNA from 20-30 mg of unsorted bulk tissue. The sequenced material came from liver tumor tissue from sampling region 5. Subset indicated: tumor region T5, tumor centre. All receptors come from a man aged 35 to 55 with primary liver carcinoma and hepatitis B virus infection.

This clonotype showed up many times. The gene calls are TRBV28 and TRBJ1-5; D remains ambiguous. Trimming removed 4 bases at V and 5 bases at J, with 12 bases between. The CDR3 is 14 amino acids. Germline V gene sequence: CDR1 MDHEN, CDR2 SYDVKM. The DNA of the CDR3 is TGTGCCAGCAGTTACCCGATAGCGGATCAGCCCCAGCATTTT. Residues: CASSYPIADQPQHF.

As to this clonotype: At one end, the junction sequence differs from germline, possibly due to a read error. CDR3 sequence (DNA): TGCATCGGTGGTAATAGCGGGAGAATCAGGGGCTCCTACAATGAGCAGTTATTC. It codes for CIGGNSGRIRGSYNEQLF. The rearrangement links TRBV29-1 to TRBJ2-1, with 9 bases aligning to TRBD2. Germline CDR1 and CDR2: SQVTM and ANQGSEA. This CDR3 contains 18 residues.